One and the same sample provided the 26 T cell receptor beta chains below, sequenced in a study of technical replicates of blood from several donors. The method was immunoSEQ multiplex PCR; TCRdb's version includes in-frame clones alone and lacks a portion of them. The sample carries 55,000 to 85,000 clones, approximately 97% recorded once. Sequencing was performed on T cells isolated from PBMCs. The origin of the receptors is a human donor in good health.

This clone was detected once. The rearrangement links TRBV6-1 to TRBJ1-2; weak D call: TRBD1 (6 bases). Per the germline V gene, CDR1 is MNHNS and CDR2 is SASEGT. V was pared by 9 bases and J by 10 bases, with 21 bases between. The CDR3 is made up of 13 amino acids. CDR3 sequence (DNA): TGTGCCAGTCGAAGACGGACAGCATCACACTACACCTTC. Translation: CASRRRTASHYTF.

This chain links TRBV5-1 with TRBJ2-2, with 7 nucleotides matching TRBD1. The V gene's germline CDR1 is SGHRS and CDR2 YFSETQ. The V gene end was trimmed by 4 bases and the J gene end by 1 base; junction bases not matched to a gene: 4. The CDR3 length is 15 residues. This chain's CDR3 is CASSPGTVNTGELFF. The CDR3 bases are TGCGCCAGCAGCCCCGGGACAGTGAACACCGGGGAGCTGTTTTTT.

The chain uses TRBV28 and TRBJ1-2; no clear D gene. Germline lookup yields CDR1 MDHEN and CDR2 SYDVKM. Trimming pared 3 bases from V and 0 bases from J, leaving 11 bases between. The CDR3 spans 15 residues. CDR3 amino acids: CASSLQYSPNYGYTF. CDR3 bases: TGTGCCAGCAGTTTGCAGTACAGCCCTAACTATGGCTACACCTTC.

V is TRBV4-2 and J is TRBJ2-3; tentative D call: TRBD2 (5 bases). V lost 1 base, J lost 2 bases, and 13 bases lay in between. Germline loops: CDR1 LGHNA, CDR2 YNFKEQ. This CDR3 contains 16 residues. CDR3 sequence (DNA): TGTGCCAGCAGCCAAGCGGGGTCGGCCTACACAGATACGCAGTATTTT. Translation: CASSQAGSAYTDTQYF.

The CDR3 here is CASSSRGTDYGYTF. The DNA of the CDR3 is TGTGCCAGCTCTTCCAGGGGGACGGACTATGGCTACACCTTC. V is TRBV2 and J is TRBJ1-2; 7 bases are a match to TRBD1. Trimming cost V 8 bases and J 3 bases; bases outside gene matches: 9. Per the germline V gene, CDR1 is SNHLY and CDR2 is FYNNEI. The CDR3 sequence is 14 residues long.

This clone is a singleton in its sample. V usage is TRBV7-8 and J usage is TRBJ1-1; tentative D call: TRBD1 (6 bases). Between the trimmed V and J ends, which lost 5 bases and 2 bases, there was a span of 12 bases. CDR3 length: 14 residues. CDR1 SGHVS and CDR2 FQNEAQ come from the germline V gene. The CDR3 spells CASSPRTANTEAFF. Written as DNA, the CDR3 is TGTGCCAGCAGCCCCCGGACAGCTAACACTGAAGCTTTCTTT.

This clone was counted a single time. The chain recombines TRBV4-1 with TRBJ1-6; a weak D match, TRBD1 (6 bases). V was clipped by 3 bases and J by 10 bases, with 10 bases between them. Per germline, CDR1 MGHRA and CDR2 YSYEKL. There are 13 residues in the CDR3. CDR3: CASSQTGTSPLHF. CDR3 in DNA: TGCGCCAGCAGCCAGACAGGTACCTCACCCCTCCACTTT.

This clone was observed a single time. J is TRBJ2-1 and V is TRBV25-1, with 11 positions matching TRBD2. CDR3 length: 16 amino acids. Trimming cost V 4 bases and J 3 bases; bases outside gene matches: 5. Germline V gene data show CDR1 as MGHDK and CDR2 as SYGVNS. The CDR3 region is CASSAGTSGFYNEQFF. The DNA of the CDR3 is TGTGCCAGCAGTGCCGGGACTAGCGGATTCTACAATGAGCAGTTCTTC.

The genes are TRBV4-1 and TRBJ2-1; TRBD2 aligns across 7 bases. V lost 3 bases and J lost 7; bases outside the gene matches: 12. The CDR3 totals 16 residues. Germline V gives CDR1 MGHRA, CDR2 YSYEKL. DNA of the CDR3: TGCGCCAGCAGCCATTGGGGGAGGGCCCGGGCGAATGAGCAGTTCTTC. It is translated as CASSHWGRARANEQFF.

This clone was counted only a few times. The rearrangement joins TRBV6-5 to TRBJ1-1; D not certain. The V gene's germline CDR1 is MNHEY and CDR2 SVGAGI. V was pared by 11 bases and J by 4 bases, with 17 bases between. The CDR3 is 13 residues long. The CDR3 loop is CAARGQQFTEAFF. The DNA of the CDR3 is TGTGCCGCGAGAGGTCAGCAATTCACTGAAGCTTTCTTT.

The rearrangement links TRBV11-1 to TRBJ1-2; a possible D gene is TRBD1 (5 bases). The germline V gene encodes CDR1 SGHAT and CDR2 FQDESV (reference sequence). The CDR3 contains 13 residues. V was shortened by 5 bases and J by 4 bases, with 11 bases between the two germline ends. As DNA, the CDR3 is TGTGCCAGCAGCCCCCAAGGGGCCTATGGCTACACCTTC. This encodes CASSPQGAYGYTF.

A single count supports this clone. This chain joins TRBV6-1 and TRBJ2-2; tentative D call: TRBD2 (6 bases). CDR3 size: 17 residues. Deletions cut 1 base from V and 1 base from J, with 13 bases between. Germline values: CDR1 MNHNS, CDR2 SASEGT. This CDR3 reads CASSEGWGEWNTGELFF. CDR3 bases: TGTGCCAGCAGTGAAGGTTGGGGGGAGTGGAACACCGGGGAGCTGTTTTTT.

The chain links TRBV30 to TRBJ1-4, with D perhaps TRBD1 (6 bases). The germline gives CDR1 GTSNPN, CDR2 SVGIG (reference sequence). V was clipped by 2 bases and J by 5 bases, with 9 bases between them. This CDR3 spans 13 amino acids. CDR3 DNA sequence: TGTGCCTGGAGTCAACAGGGAAATGAAAAACTGTTTTTT. Its protein is CAWSQQGNEKLFF.

The chain recombines TRBV6-1 with TRBJ1-1; 7 positions match TRBD1. The junction had 3 bases not matched to a gene; V was cut back by 2 bases and J by 0 bases. Germline CDR1 reads MNHNS; CDR2 reads SASEGT. This CDR3 has 15 residues. CDR3 residues: CASSERDSLNTEAFF. Written as DNA, the CDR3 is TGTGCCAGCAGTGAAAGGGACAGCCTGAACACTGAAGCTTTCTTT.

The rearrangement uses TRBV15 and TRBJ1-1; 9 bases map to TRBD1. Germline CDR1 is LNHNV and CDR2 is YYDKDF (reference sequence). The CDR3 extends over 18 amino acids. V lost 0 bases and J lost 0; bases outside the gene matches: 8. CDR3 sequence: CATSRDRLTGGMNTEAFF. The DNA of the CDR3 is TGTGCCACCAGCAGAGATAGGCTGACAGGGGGTATGAACACTGAAGCTTTCTTT.

V and J are TRBV5-1 and TRBJ1-2; 11 bases are shared with TRBD1. This CDR3 region has 17 residues. Per germline, CDR1 SGHRS and CDR2 YFSETQ. J lost 1 base, V lost 0 bases, and 5 bases had no gene match. CDR3 loop: CASSLGTGGGYNYGYTF. CDR3 bases: TGCGCCAGCAGCTTGGGGACAGGGGGCGGTTATAACTATGGCTACACCTTC.

The chain combines TRBV6-1 with TRBJ2-5; D might be TRBD2 (9 bases). V lost 3 bases to trimming and J lost 5 bases, with 25 bases between them. The germline V gene encodes CDR1 MNHNS and CDR2 SASEGT. The CDR3 has 18 amino acids. The CDR3 sequence is CASSDSRTGREGRETQYF. In DNA, the CDR3 is TGTGCCAGCAGTGATTCTCGGACAGGGCGGGAGGGCCGGGAGACCCAGTACTTC.

The chain combines TRBV13 with TRBJ2-1; D might be TRBD1 (6 bases). The CDR3 has 15 residues. CDR1 is PRHDT and CDR2 is FYEKMQ in the germline V gene (reference sequence). V shed 7 bases and J shed 5 bases, with 18 bases lying between them. This CDR3 is CASIGDMDRHNEQFF. The CDR3 DNA follows: TGTGCCAGCATTGGGGACATGGATAGGCACAATGAGCAGTTCTTC.

The chain carries TRBV28 and TRBJ2-1; a possible D gene is TRBD2 (5 bases). CDR1 and CDR2 (germline): MDHEN, SYDVKM. The CDR3 runs 16 residues. V lost 3 bases, J lost 5 bases, and 17 bases lay in between. The DNA of the CDR3 is TGTGCCAGCAGTTTTCGTGGGGAGTATTACCACAATGAGCAGTTCTTC. It is translated as CASSFRGEYYHNEQFF.

The chain has TRBV6-4 and TRBJ1-1; D might be TRBD1 (5 bases). The V gene lost 8 bases and the J gene lost 0 bases, with 13 bases spanning the gap. This CDR3 comprises 14 residues. Germline CDR1 reads MRHNA; CDR2 reads SNTAGT. CDR3 amino acids: CASGEGTVNTEAFF. In DNA, the CDR3 is TGTGCCAGCGGGGAGGGGACGGTGAACACTGAAGCTTTCTTT.

The chain joins TRBV11-2 to TRBJ2-7, with D possibly TRBD1 on 7 matching bases. CDR1 is SGHAT, CDR2 FQNNGV, per germline. The length of the CDR3 is 17 residues. The V and J ends lost 1 base and 0 bases respectively, with 16 bases between them. For the CDR3, the DNA is TGTGCCAGCAGCTTAGGAGGAGGGACAGCCAGCTCCTACGAGCAGTACTTC. Its protein product is CASSLGGGTASSYEQYF.

The rearrangement links TRBV7-2 to TRBJ1-5; D ambiguous. CDR3 length: 13 residues. Trimming took off 4 bases at V and 7 bases at J, with 11 bases between the two ends. The germline V gene has CDR1 SGHTA and CDR2 FQGNSA. CDR3 region: CASSSPYRQPQHF. The CDR3 bases are TGTGCCAGCAGCTCCCCGTATCGGCAGCCCCAGCATTTT.

This clone showed up just once. The chain uses TRBV2 and TRBJ1-2; 9 bases map to TRBD1. The CDR3 spans 17 residues. Germline CDR1 SNHLY, CDR2 FYNNEI. Trimming cost V 4 bases and J 4 bases; bases outside gene matches: 13. The CDR3, as DNA: TGTGCCAGCAGTGGACCGGGACAGGGTTATCTTAGCTATGGCTACACCTTC. Translated: CASSGPGQGYLSYGYTF.

The gene calls are TRBV5-1 and TRBJ2-3; 11 bases fit TRBD2. The CDR3 has 18 amino acids. V trimming: 0 bases; J trimming: 5 bases; junction bases outside the gene matches: 11. CDR1 is SGHRS and CDR2 is YFSETQ in the germline V gene. CDR3 nucleotides: TGCGCCAGCAGCTTGGAGGGGATATATGGACTAGCGGGAGATACGCAGTATTTT. This sequence encodes CASSLEGIYGLAGDTQYF.

The gene calls are TRBV5-6 and TRBJ2-5; TRBD2 matches 15 bases. J lost 4 bases, V lost 4 bases, and 14 bases had no gene match. CDR1 and CDR2 from the germline V gene are SGHDT and YYEEEE. The CDR3 has 19 residues. DNA of the CDR3: TGTGCCAGCAGCCCGAGGACTAGCGGGAGGGCCATTTTAAGAGAGACCCAGTACTTC. Residues: CASSPRTSGRAILRETQYF.

The CDR3 spells CASRRLAGGGDTQYF. Written as DNA, the CDR3 is TGTGCCAGCAGGCGCCTAGCGGGGGGGGGAGATACGCAGTATTTT. This chain connects TRBV6-5 to TRBJ2-3, with 12 bases aligning to TRBD2. This CDR3 has 15 amino acids. The V gene end was trimmed by 6 bases and the J gene end by 5 bases; junction bases not matched to a gene: 6. Germline CDR1 is MNHEY and CDR2 is SVGAGI.